Included here is one T cell receptor (beta chain) sequence, with context. Its antigen is still unknown. The sample comes from a study of blood T cells in healthy people across ages. Germline CDR1 PRHDT, CDR2 FYEKMQ (reference sequence). J was trimmed by 2 bases and V by 7 bases; bases with no gene match: 9. The CDR3 has 15 amino acids. General study points: Fewer expanded clones and more diversity marked long-lived versus aged donors. The diversity estimates, figures obtained from one million T cells, were considered underestimates.

Sample-barcoded 5' priming and a J-beta primer mix drove a second PCR of roughly 7 to 11 cycles. TCRdb processed the 5' RACE reads anew with MiXCR; each CDR3 protein has one entry. The sample holds nearly 800,000 distinct CDR3 sequences; approximately 60% are singletons and the top ten take roughly 24%. This receptor was obtained from a man between 35 and 55 years old in good health. The sequencing input was blood. V usage is TRBV13 and J usage is TRBJ2-7, with 9 bases identical to TRBD1. This CDR3 is CASTCGGDRAYEQYF. Written as DNA, the CDR3 is TGTGCCAGCACCTGTGGGGGGGACAGGGCCTACGAGCAGTACTTC. The variable domain in full, with the rest retrieved from reference TRBV13 and TRBJ2-7, is AAGVIQSPRHLIKEKRETATLKCYPIPRHDTVYWYQQGPGQDPQFLISFYEKMQSDKGSIPDRFSAQQFSDYHSELNMSSLELGDSALYFCASTCGGDRAYEQYFGPGTRLTVT.